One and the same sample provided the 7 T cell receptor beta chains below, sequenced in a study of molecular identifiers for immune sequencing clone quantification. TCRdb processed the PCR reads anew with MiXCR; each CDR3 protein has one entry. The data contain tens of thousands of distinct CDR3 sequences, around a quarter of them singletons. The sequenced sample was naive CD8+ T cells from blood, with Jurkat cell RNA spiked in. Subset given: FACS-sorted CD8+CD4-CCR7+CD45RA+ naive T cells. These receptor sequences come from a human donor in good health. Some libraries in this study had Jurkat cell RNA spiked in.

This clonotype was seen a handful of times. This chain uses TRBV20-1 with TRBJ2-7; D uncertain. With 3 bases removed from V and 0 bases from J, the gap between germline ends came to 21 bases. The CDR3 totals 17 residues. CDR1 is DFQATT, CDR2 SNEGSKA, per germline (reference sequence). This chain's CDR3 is CSASAAEVSLSSYEQYF. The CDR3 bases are TGCAGTGCTAGTGCGGCGGAAGTGTCACTGAGCTCCTACGAGCAGTACTTC.

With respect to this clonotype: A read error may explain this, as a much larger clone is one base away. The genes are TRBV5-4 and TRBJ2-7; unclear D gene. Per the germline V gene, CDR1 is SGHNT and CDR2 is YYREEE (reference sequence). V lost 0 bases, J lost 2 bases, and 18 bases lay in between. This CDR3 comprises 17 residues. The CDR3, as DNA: TGTGCCAGCAGCTTGGGGGCAAGGGTCGCACAAGCCTACGAGCAGTACTTC. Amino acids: CASSLGARVAQAYEQYF.

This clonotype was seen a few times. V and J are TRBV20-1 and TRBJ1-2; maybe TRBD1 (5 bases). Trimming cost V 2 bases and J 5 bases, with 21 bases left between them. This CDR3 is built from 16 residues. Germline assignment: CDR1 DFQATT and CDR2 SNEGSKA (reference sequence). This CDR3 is CSARPILEGIKYGYTF. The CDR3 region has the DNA TGCAGTGCTAGACCTATCCTAGAGGGGATAAAGTATGGCTACACCTTC.

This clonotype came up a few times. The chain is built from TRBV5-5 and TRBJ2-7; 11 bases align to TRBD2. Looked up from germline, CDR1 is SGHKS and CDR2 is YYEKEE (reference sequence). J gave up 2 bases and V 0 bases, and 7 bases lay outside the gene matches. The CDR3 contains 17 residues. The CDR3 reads CASSLDRLAGSPYEQYF. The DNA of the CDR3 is TGTGCCAGCAGCTTGGATCGACTAGCGGGGTCACCCTACGAGCAGTACTTC. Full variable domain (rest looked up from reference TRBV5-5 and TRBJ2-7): DAGVTQSPTHLIKTRGQQVTLRCSPISGHKSVSWYQQVLGQGPQFIFQYYEKEERGRGNFPDRFSARQFPNYSSELNVNALLLGDSALYLCASSLDRLAGSPYEQYFGPGTRLTVT.

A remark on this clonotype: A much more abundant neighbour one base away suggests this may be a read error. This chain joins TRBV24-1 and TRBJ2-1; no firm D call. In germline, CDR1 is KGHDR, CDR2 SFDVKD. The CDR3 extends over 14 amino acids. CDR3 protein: CATSVTGQDNERFF. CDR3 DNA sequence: TGTGCCACCAGTGTAACTGGGCAAGACAATGAGCGGTTCTTC.

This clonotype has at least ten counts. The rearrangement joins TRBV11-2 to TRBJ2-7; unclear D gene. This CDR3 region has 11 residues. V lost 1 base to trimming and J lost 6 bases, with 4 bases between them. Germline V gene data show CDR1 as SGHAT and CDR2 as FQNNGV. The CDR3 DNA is TGTGCCAGCAGCTTAGCGGGCGAGCAGTACTTC. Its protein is CASSLAGEQYF.

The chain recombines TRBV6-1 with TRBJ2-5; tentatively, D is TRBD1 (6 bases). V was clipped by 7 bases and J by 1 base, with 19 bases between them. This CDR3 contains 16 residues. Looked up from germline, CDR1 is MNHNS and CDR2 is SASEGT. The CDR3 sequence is CASMWASWTVQETQYF. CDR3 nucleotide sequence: TGTGCCAGCATGTGGGCAAGTTGGACAGTCCAAGAGACCCAGTACTTC.